The rows below give T cell receptor beta chains drawn from one sample of a study of prognosis after radiotherapy for stage I lung cancer. One entry per CDR3 protein results from TCRdb running MiXCR on the multiplex PCR reads. The table lists some 19,000 distinct CDR3 sequences, about 46% of them singletons. The sequences come from PBMCs, collected before or after stereotactic body radiation therapy (not recorded which). The source is a donor of 50 years or more with non-small cell lung cancer. CDR3s include the opening cysteine and the closing phenylalanine or tryptophan. A D gene is named only where the DNA matches it firmly. Where a row states a size, it is once, few, many or the class of an expanded clone; other rows omit it.

TRBD1	many	TRBV6-2/TRBV6-3	TRBJ2-1	CASSQTGGPADEQFF	TGTGCCAGCAGCCAAACAGGGGGTCCTGCTGATGAGCAGTTCTTC
TRBD2	-	TRBV20-1	TRBJ2-3	CSARKREGCTDTQYF	TGTAGTGCTAGGAAGCGGGAGGGGTGTACAGATACGCAGTATTTT
-	many	TRBV2	TRBJ1-5	CASSEGQGNQPQHF	TGTGCCAGCAGCGAGGGGCAGGGGAATCAGCCCCAGCATTTT
-	-	TRBV7-7	TRBJ2-1	CDSSLGLGKVNEQFF	TGTGACAGCAGCCTGGGTCTGGGGAAGGTCAATGAGCAGTTCTTC
TRBD2	-	TRBV7-8	TRBJ2-7	CASSFTRVAGSLEQYF	TGTGCCAGCAGTTTCACGAGGGTAGCGGGATCTCTTGAGCAGTACTTC
TRBD2	many	TRBV19	TRBJ2-5	CASSGGLAGVGETQYF	TGTGCCAGTAGTGGGGGACTAGCGGGAGTAGGAGAGACCCAGTACTTC
-	-	TRBV12-3/TRBV12-4	TRBJ2-2	CASSPNTGELFF	TGTGCCAGCAGTCCTAACACCGGGGAGCTGTTTTTT
-	-	TRBV20-1	TRBJ2-7	CSASKRAYEQYF	TGCAGTGCTAGTAAGAGGGCTTACGAGCAGTACTTC
-	many	TRBV30	TRBJ2-7	CAWSVRHSYEQYF	TGTGCCTGGAGTGTAAGGCATTCCTACGAGCAGTACTTC
-	-	TRBV15	TRBJ2-7	CATSREVAQYEQYF	TGTGCCACCAGCAGAGAGGTAGCTCAATACGAGCAGTACTTC
TRBD2	many	TRBV6-1	TRBJ2-1	CASSGQAGARVNEQFF	TGTGCCAGCAGTGGACAAGCGGGAGCGCGTGTCAATGAGCAGTTCTTC
-	medium-sized	TRBV24-1	TRBJ2-7	CATSDSGRGYEQYF	TGTGCCACCAGTGATAGCGGACGGGGCTACGAGCAGTACTTC
TRBD2	many	TRBV29-1	TRBJ2-2	CSILTSGFTGELFF	TGCAGCATCCTGACTAGCGGATTCACCGGGGAGCTGTTTTTT
-	many	TRBV5-6	TRBJ2-7	CASSLTGTSDEQYF	TGTGCCAGCAGCTTGACGGGAACTAGTGACGAGCAGTACTTC
-	many	TRBV2	TRBJ1-6	CASSEGANSPLHF	TGTGCCAGCAGTGAGGGGGCCAATTCACCCCTCCACTTT
TRBD1	many	TRBV18	TRBJ2-7	CASSPIGQGYEQYF	TGTGCCAGCTCACCAATAGGACAGGGGTACGAGCAGTACTTC
-	-	TRBV11-2	TRBJ2-1	CASSSDPPLYNEQFF	TGTGCCAGCAGCTCCGACCCCCCCCTCTACAATGAGCAGTTCTTC
-	-	TRBV20-1	TRBJ2-3	CSAIGGQGLGDTQYF	TGCAGTGCTATAGGGGGGCAGGGCCTGGGAGATACGCAGTATTTT
TRBD2	many	TRBV12-5	TRBJ2-7	CASGSGQPGGGQYF	TGTGCTAGTGGTTCCGGACAGCCCGGGGGGGGGCAGTACTTC
TRBD1	-	TRBV15	TRBJ1-5	CATSRGQGDPPQHF	TGTGCCACCAGCAGAGGACAGGGGGATCCGCCCCAGCATTTT
-	-	TRBV6-1	TRBJ1-2	CASSPDSSNGYTF	TGTGCCAGCAGCCCTGACAGTTCTAATGGCTACACCTTC
-	many	TRBV20-1	TRBJ2-3	CSARGQGSAGDTQYF	TGCAGTGCTAGAGGCCAGGGGAGCGCCGGAGATACGCAGTATTTT
-	many	TRBV28	TRBJ2-5	CASSPIGGVYQETQYF	TGTGCCAGCAGTCCGATCGGAGGGGTGTACCAAGAGACCCAGTACTTC
TRBD1	many	TRBV5-1	TRBJ1-4	CASSWGQRATNEKLFF	TGCGCCAGCAGCTGGGGACAGCGTGCAACTAATGAAAAACTGTTTTTT
TRBD1	-	TRBV30	TRBJ2-2	CAWSVYARGHGELFF	TGTGCCTGGAGTGTGTATGCCAGGGGGCACGGGGAGCTGTTTTTT
-	few	TRBV12-3/TRBV12-4	TRBJ2-1	CASIGIFVEYEQFF	TGTGCCAGCATCGGGATATTCGTTGAATATGAGCAGTTCTTC
-	-	TRBV18	TRBJ2-2	CANSPVLRSQRPSAGELFF	TGTGCCAACTCACCGGTACTAAGAAGTCAACGGCCTTCCGCAGGGGAGCTGTTTTTT
-	many	TRBV20-1	TRBJ2-5	CSARDYPARETQYF	TGCAGTGCTAGAGATTACCCAGCCAGGGAGACCCAGTACTTC
-	many	TRBV7-3	TRBJ1-5	CASSLDGTSREPQHF	TGTGCCAGCAGCTTAGACGGGACATCCCGGGAGCCCCAGCATTTT
TRBD1	-	TRBV20-1	TRBJ1-3	CSASGAVQGANTIYF	TGTAGTGCTAGTGGTGCGGTACAGGGGGCAAACACCATATATTTT
TRBD2	many	TRBV27	TRBJ2-3	CASSLVGLAGSTDTQYF	TGTGCCAGCAGTTTAGTGGGACTAGCGGGGAGCACAGATACGCAGTATTTT